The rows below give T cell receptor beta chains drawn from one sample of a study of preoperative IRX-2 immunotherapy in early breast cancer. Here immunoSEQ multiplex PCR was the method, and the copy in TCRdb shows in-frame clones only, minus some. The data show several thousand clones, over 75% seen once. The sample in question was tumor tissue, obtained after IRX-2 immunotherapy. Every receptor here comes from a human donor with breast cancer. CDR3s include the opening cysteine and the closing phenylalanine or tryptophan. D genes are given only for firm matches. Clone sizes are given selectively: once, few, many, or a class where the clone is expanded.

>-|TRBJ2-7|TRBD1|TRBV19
CASSFTGGWDEQYF
TGTGCCAGTAGTTTTACAGGGGGCTGGGACGAGCAGTACTTC
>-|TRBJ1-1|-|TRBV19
CASSIWGAGNTEAFF
TGTGCCAGTAGTATATGGGGCGCCGGTAACACTGAAGCTTTCTTT
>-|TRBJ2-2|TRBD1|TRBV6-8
CASSYTGATGELFF
TGTGCCAGCAGTTACACAGGGGCCACCGGGGAGCTGTTTTTT
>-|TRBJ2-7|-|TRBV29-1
CSVRGGQGYYEQYF
TGCAGCGTTCGGGGTGGTCAGGGGTACTACGAGCAGTACTTC
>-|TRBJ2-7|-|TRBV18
CASSPPDRRDYEQYF
TGTGCCAGCTCACCGCCTGACAGGAGAGACTACGAGCAGTACTTC
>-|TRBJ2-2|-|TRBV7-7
CASSKLVDTGELFF
TGTGCCAGCAGCAAACTAGTGGACACCGGGGAGCTGTTTTTT
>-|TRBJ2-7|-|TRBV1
CASSQTSSLPYEQYF
TGCGCCAGCAGCCAAACGAGCAGCCTACCCTACGAGCAGTACTTC
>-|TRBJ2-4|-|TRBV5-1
CASSPDSVIAKNIQYF
TGCGCCAGCAGCCCTGACAGCGTCATAGCCAAAAACATTCAGTACTTC
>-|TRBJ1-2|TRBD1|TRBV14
CASSQDRGNYGYTF
TGTGCCAGCAGCCAGGACAGGGGGAACTATGGCTACACCTTC
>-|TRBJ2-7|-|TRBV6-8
CASSYSPGEIYEQYF
TGTGCCAGCAGTTACTCGCCAGGGGAGATCTACGAGCAGTACTTC
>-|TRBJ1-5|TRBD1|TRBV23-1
CASSQVTGGLGLQPQHF
TGCGCCAGCAGCCAAGTGACAGGGGGCTTAGGTCTTCAGCCCCAGCATTTT
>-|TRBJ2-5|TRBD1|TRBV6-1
CASSEGQGGETQYF
TGTGCCAGCAGTGAAGGACAGGGGGGGGAGACCCAGTACTTC
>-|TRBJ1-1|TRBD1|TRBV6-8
CAITLTGGTEAFF
TGTGCCATCACCTTGACAGGGGGCACTGAAGCTTTCTTT
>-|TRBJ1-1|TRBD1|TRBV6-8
CASSYSTGTVKAFF
TGTGCCAGCAGTTACTCGACAGGGACTGTGAAAGCTTTCTTT
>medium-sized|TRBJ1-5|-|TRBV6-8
CASSYPGVSQPQHF
TGTGCCAGCAGTTACCCAGGGGTATCGCAGCCCCAGCATTTT
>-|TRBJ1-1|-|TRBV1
CASSQDLQGPMNTEAFF
TGCGCCAGCAGCCAAGATTTACAGGGCCCCATGAACACTGAAGCTTTCTTT
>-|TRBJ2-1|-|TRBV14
CASSQNKFAKSKTSSYNEQFF
TGTGCCAGCAGCCAAAATAAGTTCGCAAAGAGCAAAACCAGCTCCTACAATGAGCAGTTCTTC
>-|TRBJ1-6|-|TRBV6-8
CASSYSTDGLPGPLHF
TGTGCCAGCAGTTACTCGACAGACGGACTCCCCGGTCCCCTCCACTTT
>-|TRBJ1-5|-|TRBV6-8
CASSPDRLQPQHF
TGTGCCAGCAGTCCTGACCGTCTACAGCCCCAGCATTTT
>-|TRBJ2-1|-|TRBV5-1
CASSPVGGLSYNEQFF
TGCGCCAGCAGTCCTGTTGGTGGCCTTTCGTACAATGAGCAGTTCTTC
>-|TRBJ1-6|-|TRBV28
CASSFLQVFYNSPLHF
TGTGCCAGCAGTTTTTTACAGGTTTTCTATAATTCACCCCTCCACTTT
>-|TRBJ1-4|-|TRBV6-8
CATAREPSAEKLFF
TGTGCCACCGCTCGGGAGCCCAGCGCCGAAAAACTGTTTTTT
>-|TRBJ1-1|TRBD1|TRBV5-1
CASSLVSTGQGESGAFF
TGCGCCAGCAGCTTGGTCTCAACCGGACAGGGAGAATCCGGAGCTTTCTTT
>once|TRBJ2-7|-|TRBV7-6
CASSLHTGPYEQYF
TGTGCCAGCAGCTTACATACAGGGCCCTACGAGCAGTACTTC
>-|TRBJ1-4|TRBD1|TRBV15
CASSPGQVNEKLFF
TGTGCCAGCAGCCCGGGACAGGTTAATGAAAAACTGTTTTTT
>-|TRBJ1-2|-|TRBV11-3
CASNLELGGYGYTF
TGTGCCAGCAACTTAGAACTGGGGGGCTATGGCTACACCTTC
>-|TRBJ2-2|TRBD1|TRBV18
CASSRWTGTNTGELFF
TGTGCCAGCTCCCGATGGACAGGGACGAACACCGGGGAGCTGTTTTTT
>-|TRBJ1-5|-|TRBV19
CASVSRGYSNQPQHF
TGTGCCAGTGTAAGTCGGGGCTATAGCAATCAGCCCCAGCATTTT
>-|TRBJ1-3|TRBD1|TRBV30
CACDRVFSGNTIYF
TGTGCCTGTGACAGGGTCTTCTCTGGAAACACCATATATTTT
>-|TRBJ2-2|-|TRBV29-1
CSAKHGTNTGELFF
TGCAGCGCCAAGCATGGAACGAACACCGGGGAGCTGTTTTTT
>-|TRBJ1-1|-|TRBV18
CASSPPTAPNEAFF
TGTGCCAGCTCACCTCCGACGGCCCCAAATGAAGCTTTCTTT
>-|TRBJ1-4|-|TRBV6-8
CASSKRPGYGQKLFF
TGTGCCAGCAGCAAACGCCCAGGGTATGGTCAAAAACTGTTTTTT
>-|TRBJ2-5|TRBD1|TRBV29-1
CSVGGQGFQETQYF
TGCAGCGTTGGGGGACAGGGCTTCCAAGAGACCCAGTACTTC
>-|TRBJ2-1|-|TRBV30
CAWSVMAPSSYNEQFF
TGTGCCTGGAGTGTAATGGCACCGAGCTCCTACAATGAGCAGTTCTTC
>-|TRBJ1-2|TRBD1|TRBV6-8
CASRENRGPGYTF
TGTGCCAGCAGAGAAAACAGGGGGCCTGGCTACACCTTC
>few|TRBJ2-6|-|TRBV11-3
CASSQYSGANVLTF
TGTGCCAGCAGCCAGTACTCTGGGGCCAACGTCCTGACTTTC
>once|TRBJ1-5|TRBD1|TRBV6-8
CASSRTGRNQPQHF
TGTGCCAGCAGCCGGACAGGCCGCAATCAGCCCCAGCATTTT
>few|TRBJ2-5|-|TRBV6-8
CASSSRRDQETQYF
TGTGCCAGCAGTTCTCGCCGGGATCAAGAGACCCAGTACTTC
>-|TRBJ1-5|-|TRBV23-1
CASSQDLAQPQHF
TGCGCCAGCAGCCAAGATCTCGCCCAGCCCCAGCATTTT
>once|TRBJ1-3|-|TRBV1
CASSQDRRGNTIYF
TGCGCCAGCAGCCAAGATCGACGGGGAAACACCATATATTTT
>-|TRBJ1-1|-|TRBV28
CASKGAHTEAFF
TGTGCCAGCAAAGGGGCGCACACTGAAGCTTTCTTT
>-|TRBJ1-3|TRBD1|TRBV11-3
CASSLPTGAGNTIYF
TGTGCCAGCAGCTTACCCACAGGGGCTGGAAACACCATATATTTT
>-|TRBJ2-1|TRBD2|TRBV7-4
CASSSTSGDFPYNEQFF
TGTGCCAGCAGCTCGACTAGCGGGGACTTCCCCTACAATGAGCAGTTCTTC
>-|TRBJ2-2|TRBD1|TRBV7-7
CASRPPRLTGGNTGELFF
TGTGCCAGCAGGCCACCCCGTCTCACAGGGGGAAACACCGGGGAGCTGTTTTTT
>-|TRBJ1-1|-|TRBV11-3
CASSPTQADPASGTEAFF
TGTGCTAGCAGCCCAACTCAGGCGGACCCGGCCTCGGGGACTGAAGCTTTCTTT
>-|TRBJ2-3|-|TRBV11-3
CASSLEMSTDTQYF
TGTGCCAGCAGCTTAGAGATGAGCACAGATACGCAGTATTTT
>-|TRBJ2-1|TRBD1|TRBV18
CASSDTGTGPNNEQFF
TGTGCCAGCTCAGACACCGGGACAGGGCCTAACAATGAGCAGTTCTTC
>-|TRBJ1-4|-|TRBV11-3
CASSPGGAQDEKLFF
TGTGCCAGCAGCCCCGGCGGAGCCCAAGATGAAAAACTGTTTTTT
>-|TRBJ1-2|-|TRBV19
CASSIRNSGYGYTF
TGTGCCAGTAGTATCAGAAACTCGGGCTATGGCTACACCTTC
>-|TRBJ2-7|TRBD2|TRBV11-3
CASSPGTSGGFEQYF
TGTGCCAGCAGCCCCGGGACTAGCGGGGGGTTCGAGCAGTACTTC
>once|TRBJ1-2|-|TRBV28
CASSLSSLYGYTF
TGTGCCAGCAGTTTAAGTTCACTTTATGGCTACACCTTC
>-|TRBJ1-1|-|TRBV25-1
CASSEQGKGNTEAFF
TGTGCCAGCAGTGAACAGGGAAAGGGGAACACTGAAGCTTTCTTT
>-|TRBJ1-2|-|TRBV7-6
CASSLRASSKHYGYTF
TGTGCCAGCAGCTTACGAGCCTCCAGTAAACACTATGGCTACACCTTC
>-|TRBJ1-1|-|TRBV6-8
CASSYSAGRTEAFF
TGTGCCAGCAGTTACAGTGCAGGAAGAACTGAAGCTTTCTTT
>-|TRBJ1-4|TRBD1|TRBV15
CATSRKTGAGEKLFF
TGTGCCACCAGCAGGAAGACAGGGGCGGGTGAAAAACTGTTTTTT
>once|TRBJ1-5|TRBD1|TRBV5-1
CASSPEGTGNQPQHF
TGCGCCAGCAGCCCTGAGGGGACAGGCAATCAGCCCCAGCATTTT
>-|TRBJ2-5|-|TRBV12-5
CASGLPQVEGRGETQYF
TGTGCTAGTGGTTTGCCCCAGGTTGAGGGTCGGGGGGAGACCCAGTACTTC